This is a list of T cell receptor beta chains from one sample in a study of long-term antiretroviral therapy in people with HIV. Some clones are missing from TCRdb's copy, which holds only in-frame ones; the method was immunoSEQ multiplex PCR. The table has some 10,000 clones, approximately 79% seen once. Sequencing was performed on unsorted PBMCs, taken less than 7.5 years after starting antiretroviral therapy. The receptors here all came from a man aged 50 or older with HIV. Each CDR3 is given with its conserved first and last residue. Fields, in order: CDR3 DNA, CDR3 protein, clone size, V gene, J gene, D gene. D genes are given only for firm matches. Where a row states a size, it is once, few, many or the class of an expanded clone; other rows omit it.

TGTGCCAGCAGCTACTTGGTAGGGGAAAGAACAGATACGCAGTATTTT,CASSYLVGERTDTQYF,-,TRBV5-6,TRBJ2-3,-
TGTGCCAGCAGCTTGAGACAGGGGGCGAGTCTATACGAGCAGTACTTC,CASSLRQGASLYEQYF,-,TRBV5-6,TRBJ2-7,TRBD1
TGTGCCAGCAGTTACTCGGAAAGCAACACTGAAGCTTTCTTT,CASSYSESNTEAFF,few,TRBV6-5,TRBJ1-1,-
TGTGCCAGCAGTGTTATAATTGGCTACACCTTC,CASSVIIGYTF,-,TRBV2,TRBJ1-2,-
TGTGCCAGTAGTATACAGAGTTATGGTCAGCCCCAGCATTTT,CASSIQSYGQPQHF,-,TRBV19,TRBJ1-5,-
TGCGCCAGCAGAGCAGGACCAACTAATGAAAAACTGTTTTTT,CASRAGPTNEKLFF,-,TRBV5-1,TRBJ1-4,-
TGTGCCAGCAGCTTAGTATCTGAGGAGCAGTTCTTC,CASSLVSEEQFF,few,TRBV7-8,TRBJ2-1,-
TGTGCCAGCAGCGCGGGACACGAGCTCTACGAGCAGTACTTC,CASSAGHELYEQYF,-,TRBV9,TRBJ2-7,-
TGTGCCGCCTTTGCGGGGGGATTTTACAATGAGCAGTTCTTC,CAAFAGGFYNEQFF,-,TRBV13,TRBJ2-1,TRBD2
TGTGCCACATCGGGCCCCCGGGGGATCTACGAGCAGTACTTC,CATSGPRGIYEQYF,-,TRBV19,TRBJ2-7,-
TGTGCCAGCAACGACCCGTGGCAGGGCAATCAGCCCCAGCATTTT,CASNDPWQGNQPQHF,-,TRBV6-6,TRBJ1-5,-
TGCGCCAGCAGCCAAGTGAGTGGAAACTATGGCTACACCTTC,CASSQVSGNYGYTF,few,TRBV4-1,TRBJ1-2,-
TGTGCCAGCAGTTACTCGGAGGACCAGGCGGAGGAGCAGTACTTC,CASSYSEDQAEEQYF,-,TRBV6-5,TRBJ2-7,-
TGTGCCAGTAGTCATCTACCCGGGGTCCTCCAAGCCGAGCAGTACTTC,CASSHLPGVLQAEQYF,-,TRBV19,TRBJ2-7,-
TGTGCCAGTAGTTCCCTTGCAGGGTCGGCTAATGAAAAACTGTTTTTT,CASSSLAGSANEKLFF,-,TRBV19,TRBJ1-4,-